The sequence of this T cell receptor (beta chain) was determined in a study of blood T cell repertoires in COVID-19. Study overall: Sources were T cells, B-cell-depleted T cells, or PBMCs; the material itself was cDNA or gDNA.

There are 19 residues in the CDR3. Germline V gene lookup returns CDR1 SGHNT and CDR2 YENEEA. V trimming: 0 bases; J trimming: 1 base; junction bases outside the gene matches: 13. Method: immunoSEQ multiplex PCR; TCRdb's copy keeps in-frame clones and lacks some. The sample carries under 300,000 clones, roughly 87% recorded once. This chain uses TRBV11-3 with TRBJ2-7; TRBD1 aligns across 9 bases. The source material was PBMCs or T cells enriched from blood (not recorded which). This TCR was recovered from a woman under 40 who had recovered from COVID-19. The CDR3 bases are TGTGCCAGCAGCTTAGATGGGCCCCGGGACAGGGCAAGGTCCTACGAGCAGTACTTC. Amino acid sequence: CASSLDGPRDRARSYEQYF. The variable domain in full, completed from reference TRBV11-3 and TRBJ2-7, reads EAGVVQSPRYKIIEKKQPVAFWCNPISGHNTLYWYLQNLGQGPELLIRYENEEAVDDSQLPKDRFSAERLKGVDSTLKIQPAELGDSAVYLCASSLDGPRDRARSYEQYFGPGTRLTVT.